Each of the 5 T cell receptor beta chains below was sequenced from the same sample in a study of cytomegalovirus exposure and HLA in healthy donors (dated by TCRdb to about 2017). Library preparation employed the immunoSEQ multiplex PCR assay. A mixture of 60 forward primers for TCR Vbeta segments and 13 reverse primers for TCR Jbeta segments was used in the multiplex PCR. TCRdb retrieved this table from immuneACCESS and kept in-frame rearrangements only. Not all clones are present; in checked studies, unresolved V genes account for under half, and no reason is known for the remainder. The sample table holds 150,000 to 200,000 clones, of which roughly 87% were seen once. Of the sample, around 0.21% falls within the top ten clones. Sample: PBMCs. These receptors all come from a girl under two years old in good health and CMV-seronegative.

The chain combines TRBV5-1 with TRBJ2-1; 9 nucleotides agree with TRBD1. CDR3 length: 16 amino acids. The V gene end was trimmed by 2 bases and the J gene end by 6 bases; junction bases not matched to a gene: 9. Germline-derived CDR1 and CDR2 are SGHRS and YFSETQ. CDR3 DNA sequence: TGCGCCAGCAGCTTCACCGGGACAGGGTTGATCAATGAGCAGTTCTTC. It encodes CASSFTGTGLINEQFF.

The J gene is TRBJ2-7, the V gene TRBV9; TRBD2 agrees at 12 bases. Unmatched junction bases numbered 2, after V lost 4 bases and J lost 0 bases. The CDR3 loop spans 15 amino acids. CDR1 is SGDLS, CDR2 YYNGEE, per germline. For the CDR3, the DNA is TGTGCCAGCAGCCCGACTAGCGGGAGCTCCTACGAGCAGTACTTC. Amino acids: CASSPTSGSSYEQYF.

The V and J genes are TRBV18 and TRBJ1-1, with 8 bases aligning to TRBD1. The CDR3 is made up of 16 amino acids. Germline trimming cut 1 base from V and 3 bases from J; bases unmatched to any gene: 7. CDR1 and CDR2 from the germline V gene are KGHSH and LQKENI. The CDR3 reads CASSPLRTGMDTEAFF. CDR3 nucleotide sequence: TGTGCCAGCTCACCACTGAGGACAGGGATGGACACTGAAGCTTTCTTT.

CDR3 coding DNA: TGTGCCAGCAGCATCAGGGAGGGGACTGAAGCTTTCTTT. Residues: CASSIREGTEAFF. J is TRBJ1-1 and V is TRBV6-5; possible D gene TRBD1, 5 bases. This CDR3 has 13 amino acids. Trimming pared 6 bases from V and 5 bases from J, leaving 13 bases between. Germline CDR1 MNHEY, CDR2 SVGAGI.

For the CDR3, the DNA is TGTGCCTGGACTGGACAGGGGTCTAATGAAAAACTGTTTTTT. The encoded protein is CAWTGQGSNEKLFF. This chain uses TRBV30 with TRBJ1-4, with TRBD1 identical over 9 bases. J gave up 3 bases and V 4 bases, and 3 bases lay outside the gene matches. Germline V gene lookup returns CDR1 GTSNPN and CDR2 SVGIG (reference sequence). CDR3 size: 14 residues.